What follows is one T cell receptor beta chain and its context. These data are taken from a study of somatic mutations in cytotoxic T cells in rheumatoid arthritis. CDR3 size: 16 residues. After removal of 4 bases from V and 6 bases from J, the junction contained 13 bases not matched to a gene. The germline V gene encodes CDR1 MNHEY and CDR2 SVGAGI. Sequenced by immunoSEQ multiplex PCR; TCRdb stores in-frame clones only, minus some. The data show tens of thousands of clones, with under 90% seen just once and roughly 3.2% held by the top ten. The specimen was CD8+ T cells sorted from blood. J is TRBJ1-2 and V is TRBV6-5; 8 nucleotides align to TRBD1. The TCR comes from a man aged 35 to 55 in good health. CDR3 bases: TGTGCCAGCAGTTGGCGTCGGACAGGGCTGGGGGATGGCTACACCTTC. Residues: CASSWRRTGLGDGYTF.